A selection of T cell receptor beta chains follows, all from one sample in a study of cytomegalovirus exposure and HLA in healthy donors. Using immunoSEQ multiplex PCR, the repertoire was profiled, and TCRdb retains in-frame clones only, with some absent. The table shows approximately 130,000 clones, with 80% to 85% occurring only once. The specimen sequenced was PBMCs. These receptors came from a woman aged 40 to 50 in good health and CMV-seronegative. Both conserved end residues are part of each CDR3. D genes are given only for firm matches. For some rows the clone size is stated as once, few or many, or as a class when expanded; others skip it.

d_call	v_call	clone_size	j_call	cdr3_aa	cdr3_nt
.	TRBV28	.	TRBJ1-3	CASSSGQLSGNTIYF	TGTGCCAGCAGTTCTGGGCAGCTCTCTGGAAACACCATATATTTT
TRBD2	TRBV13	.	TRBJ2-2	CASSLWTSGGAGELFF	TGTGCCAGCAGCTTATGGACTAGCGGGGGGGCCGGGGAGCTGTTTTTT
TRBD1	TRBV10-3	.	TRBJ2-3	CAISADRDTDTQYF	TGTGCCATCAGCGCCGACAGGGACACAGATACGCAGTATTTT
.	TRBV5-6	.	TRBJ1-2	CASSILFGTTNYGYTF	TGTGCCAGCAGCATTCTGTTCGGGACAACTAACTATGGCTACACCTTC
TRBD1	TRBV5-1	.	TRBJ1-4	CASSLGTGLYNEKLFF	TGCGCCAGCAGCCTTGGGACAGGGCTTTATAATGAAAAACTGTTTTTT
.	TRBV7-9	.	TRBJ1-1	CSSSLETEAFF	TGTTCCAGCAGCCTCGAGACTGAAGCTTTCTTT
TRBD1	TRBV19	once	TRBJ1-4	CASTPYRGTGPEKLFF	TGTGCCAGTACCCCTTATAGAGGGACAGGGCCGGAAAAACTGTTTTTT
.	TRBV2	few	TRBJ1-2	CASSDEGARRGYTF	TGTGCCAGCAGTGACGAAGGGGCGCGACGTGGCTACACCTTC
TRBD1	TRBV15	.	TRBJ2-7	CATSASGTGHEQYF	TGTGCCACCAGCGCCTCCGGGACAGGGCACGAGCAGTACTTC
TRBD2	TRBV9	.	TRBJ2-4	CASSIAGGEAKNIQYF	TGTGCCAGCAGCATCGCGGGGGGGGAAGCCAAAAACATTCAGTACTTC
TRBD2	TRBV5-6	.	TRBJ2-5	CASSPSGGLQETQYF	TGTGCCAGCAGCCCTAGCGGGGGCCTACAAGAGACCCAGTACTTC
TRBD1	TRBV7-9	.	TRBJ1-5	CASSLGQSNQPQHF	TGTGCCAGCAGCTTGGGACAGTCGAATCAGCCCCAGCATTTT
TRBD2	TRBV7-2	.	TRBJ2-2	CASSPGLAGVYIGTGELFF	TGTGCCAGCAGCCCCGGACTAGCGGGAGTATATATCGGTACCGGGGAGCTGTTTTTT
.	TRBV11-2	.	TRBJ2-1	CASSQVLEQFF	TGTGCCAGCAGCCAGGTATTAGAGCAGTTCTTC
TRBD1	TRBV11-2	once	TRBJ2-7	CASSLVPTGALTYEQYF	TGTGCCAGCAGCTTAGTGCCGACAGGGGCCCTGACCTACGAGCAGTACTTC
.	TRBV9	.	TRBJ2-2	CASSVVEGTGELFF	TGTGCCAGCAGCGTAGTCGAGGGCACCGGGGAGCTGTTTTTT
.	TRBV6-1	.	TRBJ1-1	CASSHRQAREAFF	TGTGCCAGCAGTCACCGACAGGCCAGGGAAGCTTTCTTT
TRBD2	TRBV5-1	.	TRBJ2-1	CASSLGAAGGREQFF	TGCGCCAGCAGCTTGGGGGCCGCGGGGGGGCGTGAGCAGTTCTTC
.	TRBV6-1	.	TRBJ1-6	CASSVRSDSPLHF	TGTGCCAGCAGTGTAAGGAGTGATTCACCCCTCCACTTT
.	TRBV5-6	.	TRBJ2-1	CASSLVAGSSYNEQFF	TGTGCCAGCAGCTTGGTTGCGGGATCCTCCTACAATGAGCAGTTCTTC
TRBD1	TRBV7-3	.	TRBJ2-3	CASSLRQGGVDTQYF	TGTGCCAGCAGCTTACGACAGGGGGGAGTAGATACGCAGTATTTT
.	TRBV13	.	TRBJ2-7	CASSLGDFYEQYF	TGTGCCAGCAGCTTAGGGGACTTCTACGAGCAGTACTTC
TRBD2	TRBV25-1	few	TRBJ2-1	CASSESGLASSYNEQFF	TGTGCCAGCAGTGAATCAGGACTAGCTAGCTCCTACAATGAGCAGTTCTTC
.	TRBV16	once	TRBJ1-4	CASSQGSQGRNELFF	TGTGCCAGCAGCCAAGGTTCTCAGGGTCGGAATGAACTGTTTTTT
TRBD1	TRBV6-5	.	TRBJ1-2	CASSLTTGGEGYTF	TGTGCCAGCAGCCTCACCACAGGGGGCGAGGGCTACACCTTC
.	TRBV7-9	.	TRBJ1-1	CASSLFNSPGAFF	TGTGCCAGCAGCTTATTTAATTCTCCAGGAGCTTTCTTT
TRBD2	TRBV5-1	.	TRBJ2-5	CASSGELAGGPSRQETQYF	TGCGCCAGCAGCGGCGAACTAGCGGGAGGGCCATCGCGCCAAGAGACCCAGTACTTC
.	TRBV19	.	TRBJ1-2	CASSMQGINYGYTF	TGTGCCAGTAGTATGCAGGGAATCAACTATGGCTACACCTTC
.	TRBV6-1	once	TRBJ1-5	CASSAYYYSNQPQHF	TGTGCCAGCAGTGCCTACTATTATAGCAATCAGCCCCAGCATTTT
.	TRBV7-9	.	TRBJ2-4	CASSSGVAKNIQYF	TGTGCCAGCAGCTCCGGAGTAGCCAAAAACATTCAGTACTTC
TRBD1	TRBV9	.	TRBJ1-4	CASSVGGQANEKLFF	TGTGCCAGCAGCGTAGGGGGACAGGCCAATGAAAAACTGTTTTTT
.	TRBV19	.	TRBJ1-1	CASSIGYRSAEAFF	TGTGCCAGTAGTATAGGATACAGGAGCGCTGAAGCTTTCTTT